This passage covers 27 T cell receptor beta chains from one sample sequenced in a study of CD8 T cells in ankylosing spondylitis. A single record per CDR3 protein comes from TCRdb applying MiXCR to the 5' RACE reads. The table records some 250,000 distinct CDR3 sequences, around 9.2% of them present only once. The source material was blood, either unsorted or a sorted T cell fraction (not recorded which). The receptors derive from a male donor with ankylosing spondylitis or in good health (not recorded which).

There are many counts of this clonotype. The chain recombines TRBV7-9 with TRBJ1-1, with D uncertain. Per the germline V gene, CDR1 is SEHNR and CDR2 is FQNEAQ (reference sequence). V lost 1 base and J lost 0, with 6 bases in between. CDR3 length: 14 amino acids. Written as DNA, the CDR3 is TGTGCCAGCAGCTTAGGTCAGGTGAACACTGAAGCTTTCTTT. Protein: CASSLGQVNTEAFF.

At least ten counts were recorded for this clonotype. This chain links TRBV3-1 with TRBJ1-2; the match to TRBD1 covers 8 bases. The V gene's germline CDR1 is LGHDT and CDR2 YNNKEL (reference sequence). The V gene end was trimmed by 7 bases and the J gene end by 7 bases; junction bases not matched to a gene: 5. The CDR3 is made up of 12 amino acids. CDR3 sequence: CASTRTGSGYTF. The CDR3 coding sequence is TGTGCCAGCACTAGGACAGGGTCTGGCTACACCTTC.

This clonotype was detected many times. J is TRBJ2-3 and V is TRBV15; TRBD2 matches 11 bases. The CDR3 runs 16 residues. The ends lost 4 bases at V and 0 bases at J; junction bases unmatched: 3. Germline V gives CDR1 LNHNV, CDR2 YYDKDF (reference sequence). The CDR3 loop reads CATSMGLADSTDTQYF. The CDR3 bases are TGTGCCACCAGCATGGGACTAGCGGATAGCACAGATACGCAGTATTTT.

Ten or more counts support this clonotype. DNA of the CDR3: TGTGCCAGCAGTCTTACGTCGGGATTTGAAGCTTTCTTT. Its translation is CASSLTSGFEAFF. This chain links TRBV6-1 with TRBJ1-1; D uncertain. Germline loops: CDR1 MNHNS, CDR2 SASEGT. This CDR3 spans 13 amino acids. Trimming removed 5 bases at V and 7 bases at J, with 14 bases between.

In its sample, this clonotype was seen many times. The J gene is TRBJ1-2, the V gene TRBV7-8; D is possibly TRBD1 (5 bases). The V end was cut by 0 bases, the J end by 3 bases, with 5 bases between. Germline loops: CDR1 SGHVS, CDR2 FQNEAQ. The CDR3 length is 13 residues. The CDR3 sequence: CASSLAGDYGYTF. CDR3 bases: TGTGCCAGCAGCTTAGCGGGGGACTATGGCTACACCTTC. Supplemented by reference TRBV7-8 and TRBJ1-2, the full variable domain reads GAGVSQSPRYKVAKRGQDVALRCDPISGHVSLFWYQQALGQGPEFLTYFQNEAQLDKSGLPSDRFFAERPEGSVSTLKIQRTQQEDSAVYLCASSLAGDYGYTFGSGTRLTVV.

This clonotype came up many times. The chain joins TRBV30 to TRBJ2-7, with unresolved D. The V gene lost 3 bases and the J gene lost 3 bases, with 12 bases spanning the gap. Germline V gene lookup returns CDR1 GTSNPN and CDR2 SVGIG (reference sequence). This CDR3 spans 13 amino acids. CDR3 region: CAWSIGGFYEQYF. CDR3 bases: TGTGCCTGGAGCATCGGCGGTTTCTACGAGCAGTACTTC.

This clonotype was observed many times. The chain employs TRBV5-1 and TRBJ2-7, with TRBD2 matching over 9 bases. V dropped 4 bases and J dropped 1; count of bases not matched to a gene: 6. The length of the CDR3 is 15 residues. Germline CDR1 reads SGHRS; CDR2 reads YFSETQ. CDR3 in amino acids: CASSPRLAVSYEQYF. For the CDR3, the DNA is TGCGCCAGCAGCCCGCGACTAGCGGTTTCCTACGAGCAGTACTTC. Variable domain in full (rest from reference TRBV5-1 and TRBJ2-7): KAGVTQTPRYLIKTRGQQVTLSCSPISGHRSVSWYQQTPGQGLQFLFEYFSETQRNKGNFPGRFSGRQFSNSRSEMNVSTLELGDSALYLCASSPRLAVSYEQYFGPGTRLTVT.

In its sample, this clonotype was seen many times. The chain carries TRBV18 and TRBJ2-3; D possibly corresponds to TRBD1 (6 bases). Trimming stripped 9 bases from V and 1 base from J, with 11 bases between. This CDR3 has 13 amino acids. In germline, CDR1 is KGHSH, CDR2 LQKENI. DNA of the CDR3: TGTGCCAGTCATCCAGGGGGCACAGATACGCAGTATTTT. Protein sequence: CASHPGGTDTQYF. Based on the CDR3 plus reference TRBV18 and TRBJ2-3, the full variable domain is NAGVMQNPRHLVRRRGQEARLRCSPMKGHSHVYWYRQLPEEGLKFMVYLQKENIIDESGMPKERFSAEFPKEGPSILRIQQVVRGDSAAYFCASHPGGTDTQYFGPGTRLTVL.

There are a few counts of this clonotype. V and J are TRBV7-8 and TRBJ2-1; 12 nucleotides match TRBD2. This CDR3 has 16 residues. Germline V CDR1 and CDR2: SGHVS, FQNEAQ. J gave up 3 bases and V 5 bases, and 5 bases lay outside the gene matches. The CDR3: CASSPGLAGYYNEQFF. DNA for the CDR3: TGTGCCAGCAGCCCGGGACTAGCGGGTTACTACAATGAGCAGTTCTTC. The full variable domain, its missing parts supplied by reference TRBV7-8 and TRBJ2-1, is GAGVSQSPRYKVAKRGQDVALRCDPISGHVSLFWYQQALGQGPEFLTYFQNEAQLDKSGLPSDRFFAERPEGSVSTLKIQRTQQEDSAVYLCASSPGLAGYYNEQFFGPGTRLTVL.

At least ten counts were recorded for this clonotype. The genes are TRBV2 and TRBJ1-6; 9 bases match TRBD1. The CDR3 runs to 15 residues. CDR1 is SNHLY, CDR2 FYNNEI, per germline. The ends lost 8 bases at V and 9 bases at J; junction bases unmatched: 11. The CDR3 DNA sequence: TGTGCCAGCTGCCACAGGGGGCGGAAAGCTTCACCCCTCCACTTT. Protein sequence: CASCHRGRKASPLHF.

This clonotype was seen at least ten times. The gene calls are TRBV19 and TRBJ2-1, with 13 bases matching TRBD2. Trimming removed 6 bases from V and 8 bases from J; junction bases left unmatched: 4. CDR1 LNHDA and CDR2 SQIVND come from the germline V gene (reference sequence). This CDR3 is built from 14 residues. CDR3 amino acids: CASRTSGGHYEQFF. CDR3 coding DNA: TGTGCCAGTAGGACTAGCGGGGGGCATTATGAGCAGTTCTTC.

This clonotype occurred many times. The rearrangement links TRBV5-6 to TRBJ2-3; a weak D match, TRBD2 (6 bases). The length of the CDR3 is 15 residues. The ends were cut back, 4 bases at V and 5 bases at J, with 17 bases in the middle. Germline loops: CDR1 SGHDT, CDR2 YYEEEE. In DNA form, the CDR3 reads TGTGCCAGCAGCCCAAAAGTCACTAGCCTAGATACGCAGTATTTT. This sequence encodes CASSPKVTSLDTQYF.

This clonotype was detected a few times. The rearrangement links TRBV18 to TRBJ1-1; D not resolved. Germline assignment: CDR1 KGHSH and CDR2 LQKENI. V shed 2 bases and J shed 1 base, with 11 bases lying between them. This CDR3 spans 15 amino acids. CDR3 nucleotide sequence: TGTGCCAGCTCACCAGCTTTCACAGAGAACACTGAAGCTTTCTTT. Translating it yields CASSPAFTENTEAFF.

Only a few counts were recorded for this clonotype. The chain is built from TRBV7-9 and TRBJ2-5, with 7 bases fitting TRBD1. Germline lookup yields CDR1 SEHNR and CDR2 FQNEAQ (reference sequence). The trim removed 4 bases at V and 2 bases at J, leaving 7 bases unmatched. This CDR3 region has 15 residues. CDR3 sequence: CASSSSDRVQETQYF. The CDR3 DNA reads TGTGCCAGCAGCTCCTCTGACAGGGTTCAAGAGACCCAGTACTTC.

This clonotype was observed many times. DNA of the CDR3: TGTGCCAGCAGTTTCAACCCCTCCGGGGTTGGTTCACCCCTCCACTTT. It encodes CASSFNPSGVGSPLHF. The V and J genes are TRBV28 and TRBJ1-6; D is undetermined. V was pared by 3 bases and J by 9 bases, with 18 bases between. Germline CDR1 MDHEN, CDR2 SYDVKM. The CDR3 totals 16 residues.

This clonotype was detected ten times or more. This sequence joins TRBV19 and TRBJ1-5; 10 nucleotides match TRBD1. The CDR3 has 15 amino acids. J was trimmed by 6 bases and V by 4 bases; bases with no gene match: 6. CDR1 LNHDA and CDR2 SQIVND come from the germline V gene (reference sequence). The CDR3 region is CASSTGTGVRQPQHF. The DNA of the CDR3 is TGTGCCAGTAGTACCGGGACAGGGGTTCGTCAGCCCCAGCATTTT.

The sample holds many counts of this clonotype. V and J are TRBV27 and TRBJ2-5, with 7 nucleotides matching TRBD1. Trimming took 6 bases from V and 4 from J; bases not matched to a gene: 5. This CDR3 comprises 13 residues. Per the germline V gene, CDR1 is MNHEY and CDR2 is SMNVEV (reference sequence). Here the CDR3 reads CASRETGAETQYF. The CDR3 region has the DNA TGTGCCAGCAGGGAAACAGGGGCAGAGACCCAGTACTTC.

The table lists this clonotype with many counts. The gene calls are TRBV5-8 and TRBJ2-5; no firm D call. The CDR3 is made up of 13 amino acids. V lost 0 bases, J lost 5 bases, and 8 bases lay in between. Per the germline V gene, CDR1 is SGHTS and CDR2 is YDEGEE. The CDR3 nucleotides are TGTGCCAGCAGCTTGGGATTACTGGAGACCCAGTACTTC. Its protein product is CASSLGLLETQYF.

This clonotype came up many times. The chain couples TRBV12-3 or TRBV12-4 to TRBJ1-2; D remains unclear. There are 13 residues in the CDR3. Trimming cost V 5 bases and J 4 bases, with 11 bases left between them. CDR3 loop: CASSQAGSYGYTF. The DNA of the CDR3 is TGTGCCAGCAGTCAGGCCGGGTCCTATGGCTACACCTTC.

Concerning this clonotype: This could be a read error, since a much larger clone is one nucleotide away. The chain combines TRBV4-2 with TRBJ2-5; D is unresolved. In germline, CDR1 is LGHNA, CDR2 YNFKEQ. The V gene lost 0 bases and the J gene lost 4 bases, with 12 bases spanning the gap. The CDR3 is 15 residues long. CDR3 DNA: TGTGCCAGCAGCCAAGATTTAGGAGAGGCAGAGACCCAGTACTTC. It encodes CASSQDLGEAETQYF.

Ten or more counts support this clonotype. The CDR3 region is CASSPGTYEQYF. The CDR3 nucleotides are TGTGCCAGCAGCCCGGGGACCTACGAGCAGTACTTC. The J gene is TRBJ2-7, the V gene TRBV3-1; tentative D call: TRBD2 (5 bases). V lost 4 bases to trimming and J lost 2 bases, with 6 bases between them. Germline assignment: CDR1 LGHDT and CDR2 YNNKEL (reference sequence). The CDR3 length is 12 residues.

Ten or more counts support this clonotype. The chain has TRBV5-1 and TRBJ2-1, with TRBD2 matching 8 bases. The CDR3 has 14 residues. J gave up 7 bases and V 3 bases, and 6 bases lay outside the gene matches. The germline V gene encodes CDR1 SGHRS and CDR2 YFSETQ. The DNA of the CDR3 is TGCGCCAGCAGCTCAGCGGGAGACTTGAATGAGCAGTTCTTC. Encoded protein: CASSSAGDLNEQFF.

This clonotype appeared many times. The DNA of the CDR3 is TGCAGTCATGGGACTCCGTGGCCCGGGGAGCTGTTTTTT. This gives the protein CSHGTPWPGELFF. The chain couples TRBV29-1 to TRBJ2-2; D might be TRBD2 (6 bases). Germline V lookup: CDR1 SQVTM, CDR2 ANQGSEA. This CDR3 spans 13 amino acids.

This clonotype was seen at least ten times. The V and J genes are TRBV20-1 and TRBJ2-3; D ambiguous. Germline V CDR1 and CDR2: DFQATT, SNEGSKA (reference sequence). CDR3 size: 13 residues. Trimming shortened V by 3 bases and J by 4 bases, and 11 bases separated the two germline ends. The CDR3: CSASGSLADTQYF. The CDR3 nucleotides are TGCAGTGCTAGTGGATCCCTAGCAGATACGCAGTATTTT.

This clonotype appeared many times. The chain couples TRBV12-3 or TRBV12-4 to TRBJ1-5; D is unclear. V was trimmed by 6 bases and J by 7 bases, leaving 13 bases between them. This CDR3 has 13 residues. The CDR3: CASSFQVKQPQHF. The CDR3 coding sequence is TGTGCCAGCAGCTTTCAGGTCAAGCAGCCCCAGCATTTT.

This clonotype was recorded at least ten times. The J gene is TRBJ2-2, the V gene TRBV5-1; D remains unclear. The CDR3 has 15 residues. Germline CDR1 reads SGHRS; CDR2 reads YFSETQ. V lost 0 bases to trimming and J lost 0 bases, with 6 bases between them. CDR3 coding DNA: TGCGCCAGCAGCTTGGAACGACCGAACACCGGGGAGCTGTTTTTT. It encodes CASSLERPNTGELFF.

This clonotype was picked up many times. CDR3 DNA sequence: TGTGCCAGCACCCGAAGGGGGGGCCTCAGCTCCTACGAGCAGTACTTC. Translating gives CASTRRGGLSSYEQYF. This rearrangement joins TRBV12-3 or TRBV12-4 to TRBJ2-7, with D perhaps TRBD2 (7 bases). The CDR3 spans 16 residues. Trimming shortened V by 7 bases and J by 0 bases, and 19 bases separated the two germline ends.